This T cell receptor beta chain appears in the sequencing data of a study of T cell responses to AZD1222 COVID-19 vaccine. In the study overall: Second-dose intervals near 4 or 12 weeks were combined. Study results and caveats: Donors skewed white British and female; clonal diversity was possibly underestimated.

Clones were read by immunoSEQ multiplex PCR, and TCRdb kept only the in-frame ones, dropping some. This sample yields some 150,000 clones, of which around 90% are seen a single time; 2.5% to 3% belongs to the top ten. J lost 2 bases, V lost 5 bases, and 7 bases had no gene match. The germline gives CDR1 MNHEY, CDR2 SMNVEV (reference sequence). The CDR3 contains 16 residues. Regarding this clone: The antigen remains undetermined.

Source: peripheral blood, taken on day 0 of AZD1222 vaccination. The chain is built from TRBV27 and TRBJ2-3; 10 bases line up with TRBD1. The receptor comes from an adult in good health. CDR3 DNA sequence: TGTGCCAGCAGTATAAGACAGGGGGCGTCCACAGATACGCAGTATTTT. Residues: CASSIRQGASTDTQYF.